The source of this T cell receptor (beta chain) is a study of control samples from healthy donors and cancer patients. Trimming took off 4 bases at V and 6 bases at J, with 7 bases between the two ends. CDR1 is DFQATT, CDR2 SNEGSKA, per germline (reference sequence). The CDR3 loop spans 11 amino acids. The repertoire was sequenced with immunoSEQ multiplex PCR; TCRdb's copy has only in-frame clones and lacks some. The table lists 110,000 to 150,000 clones, roughly 92% of them singletons, with about 10% in the top ten. The TCR originated in a man in his thirties or forties in good health. Sequencing was performed on blood. The J gene is TRBJ1-5, the V gene TRBV20-1; D is undetermined. This chain's CDR3 is CSAMFGQPQHF. In DNA, the CDR3 is TGCAGTGCTATGTTCGGTCAGCCCCAGCATTTT.